This entry lists 12 T cell receptor beta chains sequenced from one sample in a study of T cell repertoires in cytomegalovirus infection. In TCRdb, the reads were re-called with MiXCR into one record per CDR3 protein. The sample carries 200,000 or so distinct CDR3 sequences, roughly 27% recorded once. The material sequenced was PBMCs. All receptors come from a human donor in good health (CMV status not recorded). Some clones in this sample may be carry-over from other donors' samples.

The J gene is TRBJ2-1, the V gene TRBV7-2; 11 nucleotides align to TRBD2. In germline, CDR1 is SGHTA, CDR2 FQGNSA. V lost 5 bases and J lost 3; bases outside the gene matches: 18. The CDR3 is 20 amino acids. The DNA for the CDR3 is TGTGCCAGCAGCACATCAGGACTAGCGGGTCTAGGCCCCTTCTACAATGAGCAGTTCTTC. Residues: CASSTSGLAGLGPFYNEQFF.

This clonotype was counted ten times or more. The junction departs from the called germline gene at one end, perhaps through a read error. The rearrangement uses TRBV7-6 and TRBJ2-1, with D possibly TRBD2 on 5 matching bases. CDR1 is SGHVS, CDR2 FNYEAQ, per germline. This CDR3 region has 14 residues. CDR3 DNA sequence: TGTGCCAGCAGCTTAGGAGGGCCCTACGATGAGCAGTTCTTC. Its protein product is CASSLGGPYDEQFF.

This chain joins TRBV12-3 or TRBV12-4 and TRBJ1-2, with D possibly being TRBD1 (5 bases). Trimming left V 7 bases short and J 4 bases short, with 10 bases between. The CDR3 loop spans 12 amino acids. The CDR3 loop reads CASTRDAYGYTF. In DNA, the CDR3 is TGTGCCAGCACCCGGGACGCCTATGGCTACACCTTC.

The chain joins TRBV7-2 to TRBJ2-1; a possible D gene is TRBD1 (6 bases). CDR1 is SGHTA, CDR2 FQGNSA, per germline. The CDR3 totals 13 residues. Trimming took 3 bases from V and 9 from J, leaving 12 bases between them. The CDR3 DNA reads as TGTGCCAGCAGCTTCTACAGGGTGAGTGAGCAGTTCTTC. Amino acids: CASSFYRVSEQFF.

This chain links TRBV6-2 or TRBV6-3 with TRBJ1-5; no clear D. Trimming left V 6 bases short and J 6 bases short, with 12 bases between. The V gene's germline CDR1 is MNHEY and CDR2 SVGEGT. The CDR3 is 13 amino acids. The CDR3 sequence is CASRFSLSQPQHF. The CDR3 nucleotides are TGTGCCAGCAGATTTAGTTTAAGTCAGCCCCAGCATTTT.

This clonotype was found a few times. This chain connects TRBV6-5 to TRBJ1-6; 8 bases line up with TRBD1. V dropped 5 bases and J dropped 0; count of bases not matched to a gene: 3. Looked up from germline, CDR1 is MNHEY and CDR2 is SVGAGI. The CDR3 length is 16 residues. For the CDR3, the DNA is TGTGCCAGCAGTCGGACAGGGAGCTCCTATAATTCACCCCTCCACTTT. It yields the protein CASSRTGSSYNSPLHF.

This clonotype was seen more than once but under ten times. The chain joins TRBV7-6 to TRBJ2-3; 7 positions match TRBD1. CDR3 length: 14 amino acids. The germline CDR1 and CDR2 sequences are SGHVS and FNYEAQ. V trimming: 1 base; J trimming: 4 bases; junction bases outside the gene matches: 2. The CDR3: CASSLDDRADTQYF. The CDR3 nucleotides read TGTGCCAGCAGCTTAGATGACAGGGCAGATACGCAGTATTTT.

V gene TRBV7-9 combines with J gene TRBJ1-1, with D unresolved. This CDR3 has 14 residues. Germline CDR1 and CDR2: SEHNR and FQNEAQ (reference sequence). The V and J ends lost 6 bases and 0 bases respectively, with 11 bases between them. The DNA of the CDR3 is TGTGCCAGCAGTGCCGAGAGGATGAACACTGAAGCTTTCTTT. The encoded protein is CASSAERMNTEAFF.

This clonotype has a single count. The CDR3 loop is CASSSQFQGTNTEAFF. The CDR3 DNA sequence: TGTGCCAGCAGTTCGCAGTTTCAGGGCACGAACACTGAAGCTTTCTTT. The chain links TRBV6-2 or TRBV6-3 to TRBJ1-1, with D tentatively TRBD1 (5 bases). CDR1 is MNHEY and CDR2 is SVGEGT in the germline V gene. Trimming took 4 bases from V and 1 from J, leaving 16 bases between them. The CDR3 has 16 amino acids.

Notes on this clonotype: This may be a read error: a much more frequent sequence differs by one nucleotide. This chain joins TRBV7-6 and TRBJ2-3; D gene unclear. The CDR3 runs 16 residues. Per germline, CDR1 SGHVS and CDR2 FNYEAQ. This CDR3 is CARSLAVALSTDTQYF. The CDR3 bases are TGTGCCCGCAGCTTAGCAGTGGCTCTTAGCACAGATACGCAGTATTTT.

This clonotype was seen only a few times. V usage is TRBV15 and J usage is TRBJ1-5, with D uncertain. This CDR3 is 15 amino acids long. In germline, CDR1 is LNHNV, CDR2 YYDKDF (reference sequence). V lost 3 bases and J 4 bases, leaving 13 bases between the germline ends. This CDR3 reads CATSSFRRDNQPQHF. CDR3 nucleotide sequence: TGTGCCACCAGCAGCTTTAGGAGGGATAATCAGCCCCAGCATTTT.

The rearrangement uses TRBV6-1 and TRBJ1-6; no clear D gene. This CDR3 region has 16 residues. The germline CDR1 and CDR2 sequences are MNHNS and SASEGT. V was shortened by 0 bases and J by 10 bases, with 16 bases between the two germline ends. The CDR3 is CASSEAARSRRSPLHF. The CDR3 DNA follows: TGTGCCAGCAGTGAAGCAGCCAGGTCCCGAAGGTCACCCCTCCACTTT.